These 10 T cell receptor beta chains originate from one sample sequenced in a study of cytomegalovirus exposure and HLA in healthy donors. Primers: 60 Vbeta forward and 13 Jbeta reverse. The assay was immunoSEQ multiplex PCR, and TCRdb's table has in-frame clones only and misses some. The sample carries around 63,000 clones, roughly 84% recorded once. The sequencing input was PBMCs. These receptor sequences come from a woman in her 30s in good health and CMV-seronegative.

This clone was observed a single time. The genes are TRBV30 and TRBJ1-2, with D tentatively TRBD1 (6 bases). Between the trimmed V and J ends, which lost 1 base and 8 bases, there was a span of 17 bases. The CDR3 is made up of 14 amino acids. The germline V gene has CDR1 GTSNPN and CDR2 SVGIG (reference sequence). CDR3 loop: CAWSAQSTGLGYTF. In nucleotides, the CDR3 is TGTGCCTGGAGTGCCCAATCCACAGGGTTGGGCTACACCTTC.

V is TRBV5-1 and J is TRBJ1-5, with no clear D. V was trimmed by 0 bases and J by 7 bases, leaving 8 bases between them. Germline lookup yields CDR1 SGHRS and CDR2 YFSETQ. The CDR3 has 13 amino acids. CDR3 amino acids: CASSLVKEQPQHF. CDR3 bases: TGCGCCAGCAGCTTGGTGAAGGAGCAGCCCCAGCATTTT.

The chain joins TRBV9 to TRBJ1-1; 8 bases align to TRBD1. V shed 3 bases and J 3 bases; nucleotides not matched to a gene: 10. The length of the CDR3 is 16 residues. In germline, CDR1 is SGDLS, CDR2 YYNGEE. The CDR3 DNA follows: TGTGCCAGCAGCGGACCAGGGGGCGCTGAGGACACTGAAGCTTTCTTT. The encoded protein is CASSGPGGAEDTEAFF.

The CDR3 DNA is TGCGCCAGCAGCCAAGATCAAGCGGGGGGGCTTGCAGATACGCAGTATTTT. Protein sequence: CASSQDQAGGLADTQYF. The chain joins TRBV4-1 to TRBJ2-3, with 10 bases identical to TRBD2. This CDR3 has 17 amino acids. Germline V gene sequence: CDR1 MGHRA, CDR2 YSYEKL. The V and J ends lost 0 bases and 4 bases, in that order; junction bases with no gene match: 7.

The chain joins TRBV12-5 to TRBJ1-6; 9 nucleotides line up with TRBD1. This CDR3 is 15 amino acids long. Germline loops: CDR1 LGHNT, CDR2 FRNRAP. J was trimmed by 8 bases and V by 7 bases; bases with no gene match: 9. CDR3 DNA: TGTGCTAGTGCCTCGGACAGGGGCATGCATTCACCCCTCCACTTT. This codes for CASASDRGMHSPLHF.

CDR3 in amino acids: CASSLGARDGYTF. DNA for the CDR3: TGTGCCAGCAGTTTGGGGGCCAGGGATGGCTACACCTTC. The rearrangement uses TRBV6-5 and TRBJ1-2, with a possible D match to TRBD1 (6 bases). The CDR3 is made up of 13 amino acids. Germline V gene data show CDR1 as MNHEY and CDR2 as SVGAGI. Trimming shortened V by 4 bases and J by 6 bases, and 12 bases separated the two germline ends.

The chain links TRBV11-2 to TRBJ1-1; TRBD1 is a possible D gene (6 bases). The V and J ends lost 5 bases and 1 base respectively, with 14 bases between them. The CDR3 contains 15 residues. Per germline, CDR1 SGHAT and CDR2 FQNNGV. CDR3 protein: CASSLPTGKNTEAFF. DNA for the CDR3: TGTGCCAGCAGCCTCCCGACAGGAAAGAACACTGAAGCTTTCTTT.

V and J are TRBV7-8 and TRBJ1-1; D gene ambiguous. CDR1 is SGHVS, CDR2 FQNEAQ, per germline. The CDR3 is 16 residues long. Trimming shortened V by 1 base and J by 3 bases, and 15 bases separated the two germline ends. CDR3 coding DNA: TGTGCCAGCAGCTTAGTTTTTCGGGTGTTACACACTGAAGCTTTCTTT. This codes for CASSLVFRVLHTEAFF.

This clone turned up a few times. The chain carries TRBV19 and TRBJ1-2; possible D gene TRBD1, 6 bases. The CDR3 is 15 residues long. Germline V gene lookup returns CDR1 LNHDA and CDR2 SQIVND (reference sequence). Trimming pared 1 base from V and 8 bases from J, leaving 17 bases between. CDR3 in DNA: TGTGCCAGTAGTATAGCAGCAGGGGCGGACGGGGGCTACACCTTC. This sequence encodes CASSIAAGADGGYTF.

The rearrangement uses TRBV6-6 and TRBJ2-7; 13 bases align to TRBD2. V dropped 5 bases and J dropped 6; count of bases not matched to a gene: 7. The CDR3 covers 15 residues. In germline, CDR1 is MNHNY, CDR2 SVGAGI (reference sequence). The CDR3: CASSRGGLAGAEQYV. The CDR3, as DNA: TGTGCCAGCAGTCGCGGCGGACTAGCGGGAGCCGAGCAGTACGTC.